Below are 20 T cell receptor beta chains sequenced from a single sample in a study of shared clonotypes between healthy human individuals. The method was immunoSEQ multiplex PCR; TCRdb's version includes in-frame clones alone and lacks a portion of them. The data contain some 530,000 clones, 81% of them singletons. The specimen was PBMCs. The receptors originated from a middle-aged woman in good health. Some clones in this sample may be carry-over from other donors' samples.

The J gene is TRBJ2-7, the V gene TRBV25-1, with a tentative D call TRBD1 (5 bases). The CDR3 has 12 residues. Deletions cut 10 bases from V and 2 bases from J, with 12 bases between. Germline CDR1 and CDR2: MGHDK and SYGVNS. CDR3 loop: CAIETETYEQYF. CDR3 bases: TGTGCCATCGAGACAGAGACCTACGAGCAGTACTTC.

This clone was seen only once. In nucleotides, the CDR3 is TGTGCCAGCAGCTTGGGGGGGGCCTCCCAAGAGACCCAGTACTTC. Residues: CASSLGGASQETQYF. The chain uses TRBV5-4 and TRBJ2-5; tentatively, D is TRBD1 or TRBD2 (6 bases each). V was pared by 0 bases and J by 1 base, with 10 bases between. The germline V gene encodes CDR1 SGHNT and CDR2 YYREEE (reference sequence). The CDR3 spans 15 residues. Using reference TRBV5-4 and TRBJ2-5 for the parts outside the CDR3, the full variable domain is ETGVTQSPTHLIKTRGQQVTLRCSSQSGHNTVSWYQQALGQGPQFIFQYYREEENGRGNFPPRFSGLQFPNYSSELNVNALELDDSALYLCASSLGGASQETQYFGPGTRLLVL.

For this clone: This likely came from a read error, as a far larger clone is one base away. This chain connects TRBV6-4 to TRBJ2-2; 10 positions agree with TRBD1. Germline loops: CDR1 MRHNA, CDR2 SNTAGT. CDR3 length: 16 residues. V lost 3 bases to trimming and J lost 7 bases; unmatched junction nucleotides: 8. The CDR3 coding sequence is TGTGCCAGCAGTGATTCTGGACAGGGGGTCGGCGGGGAGCTGTTTTTT. Protein sequence: CASSDSGQGVGGELFF.

Points on this clone: A read error may explain this, as a much larger clone is one base away. The chain employs TRBV4-3 and TRBJ2-7; D not certain. Germline CDR1 LGHNA, CDR2 YSLEER. Trimming pared 0 bases from V and 2 bases from J, leaving 8 bases between. The CDR3 sequence is 14 residues long. The CDR3 DNA follows: TGCGCCAGCAGCCAAGATAGGATCCCCTACGAGCAGTACTTC. It specifies CASSQDRIPYEQYF.

The J gene is TRBJ2-2, the V gene TRBV29-1; 7 bases map to TRBD1. Germline trimming cut 0 bases from V and 4 bases from J; bases unmatched to any gene: 5. The CDR3 has 15 residues. The germline V gene encodes CDR1 SQVTM and CDR2 ANQGSEA. The CDR3: CSVEERQGVTGELFF. The CDR3 DNA reads as TGCAGCGTTGAAGAGAGACAGGGAGTCACCGGGGAGCTGTTTTTT.

This clone appeared a single time. This rearrangement joins TRBV9 to TRBJ1-4; the D gene is possibly TRBD1 (6 bases). In germline, CDR1 is SGDLS, CDR2 YYNGEE. The CDR3 is 14 amino acids. V was pared by 7 bases and J by 8 bases, with 18 bases between. The CDR3 DNA follows: TGTGCCAGCCCAAACAGGGCGCGAGGCGAAAAACTGTTTTTT. This sequence encodes CASPNRARGEKLFF.

The V gene is TRBV27, the J gene TRBJ2-3; D possibly corresponds to TRBD1 (6 bases). The V gene lost 5 bases and the J gene lost 3 bases, with 12 bases spanning the gap. CDR3 length equals 14 residues. CDR1 MNHEY and CDR2 SMNVEV come from the germline V gene (reference sequence). The CDR3 bases are TGTGCCAGCAGTGACACAGGGTTTACAGATACGCAGTATTTT. Amino acids: CASSDTGFTDTQYF.

This chain connects TRBV28 to TRBJ2-3, with 16 bases lining up with TRBD2. From germline, CDR1 is MDHEN and CDR2 SYDVKM. V lost 5 bases to trimming and J lost 0 bases; unmatched junction nucleotides: 8. This CDR3 region has 19 residues. The CDR3 nucleotides are TGTGCCAGCAGTCCTCACGGGACTAGCGGGAGGGTTAGCACAGATACGCAGTATTTT. Its translation is CASSPHGTSGRVSTDTQYF. The full variable domain, in which reference TRBV28 and TRBJ2-3 provide the parts outside the CDR3, is DVKVTQSSRYLVKRTGEKVFLECVQDMDHENMFWYRQDPGLGLRLIYFSYDVKMKEKGDIPEGYSVSREKKERFSLILESASTNQTSMYLCASSPHGTSGRVSTDTQYFGPGTRLTVL.

This clone came up many times. Germline and junction disagree at one end, which may indicate a read error. Other DNA sequences in this specimen translate into the identical CDR3. This sequence joins TRBV6-4 and TRBJ1-2, with TRBD1 identical over 8 bases. This CDR3 is built from 13 residues. The germline V gene has CDR1 MRHNA and CDR2 SNTAGT. CDR3 protein: CASSDSRGRGRIF. The CDR3 DNA is TGTGCCAGCAGTGACTCCCGGGGCAGGGGGCGCATCTTC.

The CDR3 reads CASSSGVSSGNTIYF. The DNA for the CDR3 is TGTGCCAGCAGTTCGGGGGTCAGCTCTGGAAACACCATATATTTT. The rearrangement joins TRBV2 to TRBJ1-3; a weak D match, TRBD1 (5 bases). The CDR3 covers 15 residues. V shed 5 bases and J shed 0 bases, with 11 bases lying between them. Germline lookup yields CDR1 SNHLY and CDR2 FYNNEI.

This clone is a singleton in its sample. V gene TRBV2 combines with J gene TRBJ1-1; 9 nucleotides line up with TRBD1. CDR1 is SNHLY, CDR2 FYNNEI, per germline. The CDR3 is made up of 15 amino acids. V shed 6 bases and J 5 bases; nucleotides not matched to a gene: 10. Here the CDR3 reads CASSLQGQGRTEAFF. CDR3 nucleotides: TGTGCCAGCAGCCTCCAGGGACAGGGTAGGACTGAAGCTTTCTTT.

This rearrangement joins TRBV4-2 to TRBJ2-5, with TRBD2 identical over 10 bases. This CDR3 has 18 residues. Germline assignment: CDR1 LGHNA and CDR2 YNFKEQ. J was trimmed by 2 bases and V by 2 bases; bases with no gene match: 11. The CDR3 region has the DNA TGTGCCAGCAGCCAATTCACGGTTAGCGGGGGGATTCAAGAGACCCAGTACTTC. Translating it yields CASSQFTVSGGIQETQYF.

V usage is TRBV7-2 and J usage is TRBJ2-3, with 8 bases matching TRBD2. The V segment lost 3 bases and the J segment 2 bases; nucleotides outside the gene matches: 10. The V gene's germline CDR1 is SGHTA and CDR2 FQGNSA. The length of the CDR3 is 17 residues. The CDR3 reads CASSLVPGLVPTDTQYF. The CDR3 DNA reads as TGTGCCAGCAGCTTGGTCCCGGGACTAGTGCCCACAGATACGCAGTATTTT.

This rearrangement joins TRBV9 to TRBJ2-2; D unclear. The CDR3 loop spans 13 amino acids. The V and J ends lost 5 bases and 7 bases respectively, with 12 bases between them. Germline V gives CDR1 SGDLS, CDR2 YYNGEE. CDR3 region: CASRTEGFGELFF. The CDR3 nucleotides read TGTGCCAGCAGGACGGAAGGGTTCGGGGAGCTGTTTTTT.

The chain couples TRBV30 to TRBJ2-5; 7 nucleotides line up with TRBD2. The CDR3 totals 14 residues. J lost 4 bases, V lost 0 bases, and 5 bases had no gene match. Germline CDR1 reads GTSNPN; CDR2 reads SVGIG (reference sequence). The CDR3 here is CAWSVGLAVETQYF. CDR3 sequence (DNA): TGTGCCTGGAGTGTAGGGCTAGCGGTAGAGACCCAGTACTTC. The full variable domain, completed using reference TRBV30 and TRBJ2-5, is SQTIHQWPATLVQPVGSPLSLECTVEGTSNPNLYWYRQAAGRGLQLLFYSVGIGQISSEVPQNLSASRPQDRQFILSSKKLLLSDSGFYLCAWSVGLAVETQYFGPGTRLLVL.

This clone showed up just a few times. The chain joins TRBV7-9 to TRBJ1-4; 9 bases line up with TRBD1. Germline loops: CDR1 SEHNR, CDR2 FQNEAQ (reference sequence). CDR3 length: 15 residues. Trimming at V came to 5 bases and at J to 7 bases, leaving 8 bases not matched to a gene. CDR3 loop: CASSGTGQGSEKLFF. As DNA, the CDR3 is TGTGCCAGCAGCGGAACGGGACAGGGTAGTGAAAAACTGTTTTTT.

This clone appeared many times. The sample contains more than one DNA sequence encoding this CDR3. V is TRBV9 and J is TRBJ1-4, with D possibly TRBD1 on 5 matching bases. Trimming removed 0 bases from V and 8 bases from J, with 8 bases in between. This CDR3 region has 13 residues. Germline V lookup: CDR1 SGDLS, CDR2 YYNGEE. CDR3 in amino acids: CASSVVSGEKLFF. DNA of the CDR3: TGTGCCAGCAGCGTAGTCTCAGGGGAAAAACTGTTTTTT. Supplemented by reference TRBV9 and TRBJ1-4, the full variable domain reads DSGVTQTPKHLITATGQRVTLRCSPRSGDLSVYWYQQSLDQGLQFLIQYYNGEERAKGNILERFSAQQFPDLHSELNLSSLELGDSALYFCASSVVSGEKLFFGSGTQLSVL.

This clone came up many times. The sample carries other DNA sequences with the same CDR3. J is TRBJ1-6 and V is TRBV6-1, with 9 bases aligning to TRBD1. The CDR3 contains 14 residues. Per the germline V gene, CDR1 is MNHNS and CDR2 is SASEGT. V was clipped by 6 bases and J by 11 bases; unmatched bases: 8. The CDR3 coding sequence is TGTGCCAGCAGGGGACAGGGAATGGGACCACCCCTCCACTTT. Its protein is CASRGQGMGPPLHF.

The rearrangement uses TRBV28 and TRBJ2-7; 10 bases are shared with TRBD1. CDR3 length equals 15 residues. CDR1 is MDHEN, CDR2 SYDVKM, per germline. Unmatched junction bases numbered 11, after V lost 6 bases and J lost 6 bases. The CDR3 reads CASRNDRGRFGEQYF. CDR3 coding DNA: TGTGCCAGCAGAAACGACAGGGGGCGATTCGGCGAGCAGTACTTC.

This chain connects TRBV5-1 to TRBJ2-1; D is perhaps TRBD2 (5 bases). Germline CDR1 and CDR2: SGHRS and YFSETQ. The germline V and J ends were trimmed by 4 bases and 5 bases, with 16 bases remaining between them. This CDR3 spans 15 amino acids. The CDR3 region has the DNA TGCGCCAGCAGCCCCGGGGTCCACCCCCACAATGAGCAGTTCTTC. Its translation is CASSPGVHPHNEQFF. Variable domain in full (rest from reference TRBV5-1 and TRBJ2-1): KAGVTQTPRYLIKTRGQQVTLSCSPISGHRSVSWYQQTPGQGLQFLFEYFSETQRNKGNFPGRFSGRQFSNSRSEMNVSTLELGDSALYLCASSPGVHPHNEQFFGPGTRLTVL.